This record looks at one T cell receptor (beta chain) sequence and its context. No antigen is known for it. No per-base quality is available; no much larger clone lies one base away. CDR1 and CDR2, per the germline V gene, are SGHRS and YFSETQ. The germline ends are 10 bases apart after V is trimmed by 2 bases and J by 8 bases. Including the terminal cysteine and phenylalanine, the CDR3 comprises 12 residues. Only CDR3 DNA remains: 36 bases, in frame from the first base. Peripheral blood CD8+ and CD4+ T cells from healthy donors, Susac syndrome patients and multiple sclerosis patients were profiled using high-throughput TCR beta sequencing. Susac syndrome patients met recently defined diagnostic criteria for definite or probable disease. Bulk CD8+ and CD4+ T cells were purified magnetically by negative isolation, whereas CD8+ TEMRA cells were enriched by FACS. Blood was collected in EDTA tubes and processed within 24 hours, with PBMCs isolated through density gradient centrifugation. PBMCs intended for TCR sequencing were frozen in liquid nitrogen and were later thawed in a 37 degrees C water bath. The sorted or isolated CD4+, CD8+ and CD8+ TEMRA cells reached a purity of at least 90%.

The sample belongs to a study of CD8 T cells in Susac syndrome (dated by TCRdb to the late 2010s). Regarding the complete study: Of the Susac syndrome patients who were sequenced, roughly eight were in clinical remission while six had clinically active disease. Clonality of the CD8+ T cell repertoire was compared between around 13 healthy donors, roughly 14 Susac syndrome patients and some 15 multiple sclerosis patients. At blood withdrawal, Susac syndrome patients were therapy-naive, treated with corticosteroids (with IVIg additionally given to some), or treated with IVIg alone. Whether CD8+ T cell activation and differentiation in Susac syndrome was antigen driven was tested using repertoire sequencing.

RNA was extracted using the RNeasy kit, and roughly 0.45 to 1 microgram was reverse transcribed with random hexamers. TCR beta CDR3 regions were amplified with the immunoSEQ multiplex PCR assay covering 54 Vbeta and 13 Jbeta segments. To correct PCR amplification bias, a synthetic template baseline was used for both primer optimization and computational correction. Processing in the source paper ran as follows. Only productive sequences were kept, with reads annotated to V, D and J genes according to IMGT and analyzed in immunoSEQ Analyzer. Clonality was computed as one minus Shannon entropy normalized by log2 of the number of productive unique sequences. Public and private clones were assessed among the 100 most prevalent clones of each patient and control. Susac-specific clones were defined as absent from healthy and MS cohorts, over a thousand published viral clones and other ImmuneACCESS disease sequences. Using fastp at Q25 and MiXCR, TCRdb reprocessed the public reads and kept productive beta chains. A single entry per CDR3 protein holds the most common genes and DNA from its merged rows. TCRdb's processing, not the study's, gives the V and J calls here. Here the sample has about 100,000 distinct CDR3 sequences; about 95% occur a single time. The ten largest make up roughly 0.29% of the sample.

The research as a whole found: The number of individuals in the TCR sequencing and HLA analysis was acknowledged as relatively small. CD8+ repertoires in Susac syndrome showed clonal expansion, which was highest in CD8+ TEMRA cells and was greater in clinically active patients than in remitting patients. Sixteen and five Susac-specific public clones were found in the total CD8+ and CD8+ TEMRA repertoires, respectively.

This TCR derives from a human donor with Susac syndrome. The chain employs TRBV5-1 and TRBJ1-1; TRBD1 could be the D gene, as 6 bases match. The source material was CD8+ T cells from PBMCs. The DNA is as follows: TGCGCCAGCAGCTTCACCGACAGGGAAGCTTTCTTT. This yields the protein CASSFTDREAFF.